Shown below are 27 T cell receptor beta chains from a single sample sequenced in a study of spatial heterogeneity in lung cancer (dated by TCRdb to the late 2010s). Results and caveats for the whole study, not just this receptor: A correlation was observed between the number of expanded intratumoral alpha and beta TCRs and the tumor nonsynonymous mutation count.

No cognate antigen is known for these TCRs. The sample's time point label, in plain terms: sample taken at primary tumor resection. Preparation of the library involved 5' RACE. Sequencing took place on a NextSeq 500. TCRdb applied fastp at Q25 and MiXCR to the public reads, then kept only in-frame beta chains. Every distinct CDR3 protein forms one entry, paired with its most common genes and DNA. This sample lists 15,000 to 20,000 distinct CDR3 sequences; under 8% were detected once. The top ten clonotypes cover 6.8% of the sample. The material sequenced was lung tumor tissue, taken at surgery. All receptors come from a male donor with early-stage non-small cell lung cancer.

As regards this clonotype: This beta chain lies outside the target of a library built for alpha chains; its clone size means little. The genes are TRBV20-1 and TRBJ2-7; 11 positions agree with TRBD2. Unmatched junction bases numbered 5, after V lost 4 bases and J lost 3 bases. Germline-derived CDR1 and CDR2 are DFQATT and SNEGSKA (reference sequence). This CDR3 has 14 residues. CDR3 region: CSAKTGTSGYEQYF. Written as DNA, the CDR3 is TGCAGTGCTAAAACCGGGACTAGCGGCTACGAGCAGTACTTC.

This clonotype was seen ten or more times. The library was designed around alpha chains, so this beta chain is a stray read whose abundance carries little weight. This sequence joins TRBV7-2 and TRBJ1-5; D is unclear. V shed 1 base and J shed 7 bases, with 11 bases lying between them. The CDR3 contains 14 residues. Per the germline V gene, CDR1 is SGHTA and CDR2 is FQGNSA. CDR3 coding DNA: TGTGCCAGCAGCTTAGGGGCAGTCGGACAGCCCCAGCATTTT. As protein: CASSLGAVGQPQHF. Complete variable domain (other parts from reference TRBV7-2 and TRBJ1-5): GAGVSQSPSNKVTEKGKDVELRCDPISGHTALYWYRQSLGQGLEFLIYFQGNSAPDKSGLPSDRFSAERTGGSVSTLTIQRTQQEDSAVYLCASSLGAVGQPQHFGDGTRLSIL.

This clonotype was counted at least ten times. This beta chain is a stray read from a library made for alpha chains; its abundance is not meaningful. The V and J genes are TRBV12-3 or TRBV12-4 and TRBJ1-5; D is ambiguous. This CDR3 is built from 14 residues. Trimming cost V 7 bases and J 2 bases, with 12 bases left between them. In nucleotides, the CDR3 is TGTGCCAGCACTGGCGTGGGTGGCAATCAGCCCCAGCATTTT. Translated, it gives CASTGVGGNQPQHF.

This clonotype was observed many times. Little can be read into the size of this beta chain, an off-target read in a library designed for alpha chains. V usage is TRBV20-1 and J usage is TRBJ2-5, with 7 bases aligning to TRBD2. The V gene end was trimmed by 2 bases and the J gene end by 5 bases; junction bases not matched to a gene: 5. The CDR3 is 13 residues long. Germline CDR1 is DFQATT and CDR2 is SNEGSKA (reference sequence). The CDR3 nucleotides read TGCAGTGCTAGAACCGGGAGGATGGAGACCCAGTACTTC. This sequence encodes CSARTGRMETQYF.

This clonotype was detected ten times or more. In a library made to pick up alpha chains, this beta chain is a stray read with a size that means little. V and J are TRBV7-9 and TRBJ2-1; D perhaps matches TRBD1 (5 bases). The V and J ends lost 1 base and 7 bases respectively, with 11 bases between them. Germline loops: CDR1 SEHNR, CDR2 FQNEAQ (reference sequence). The CDR3 sequence is 14 residues long. This CDR3 reads CASSLGGPRNEQFF. The CDR3 DNA reads as TGTGCCAGCAGCTTAGGGGGCCCTAGGAATGAGCAGTTCTTC. The full variable domain, its missing parts supplied by reference TRBV7-9 and TRBJ2-1, is DTGVSQNPRHKITKRGQNVTFRCDPISEHNRLYWYRQTLGQGPEFLTYFQNEAQLEKSRLLSDRFSAERPKGSFSTLEIQRTEQGDSAMYLCASSLGGPRNEQFFGPGTRLTVL.

Remarks on this clonotype: Since it is a stray read in a library aimed at alpha chains, this beta chain has a size that is not meaningful. The J gene is TRBJ1-1, the V gene TRBV20-1; TRBD1 aligns across 7 bases. The CDR3 has 13 amino acids. With V trimmed by 3 bases and J by 5 bases, 6 bases remained unmatched. Germline CDR1 and CDR2: DFQATT and SNEGSKA (reference sequence). CDR3 region: CSASRGRVTEAFF. Written as DNA, the CDR3 is TGCAGTGCTAGTAGGGGGCGGGTGACTGAAGCTTTCTTT.

This clonotype was picked up many times. A library made for alpha chains picked up this beta chain off target, so its size means little. The rearrangement uses TRBV28 and TRBJ2-4, with TRBD1 matching 8 bases. The CDR3 is 17 amino acids. With 4 bases clipped from V and 4 bases from J, the junction kept 12 bases outside the gene matches. Germline V gene data show CDR1 as MDHEN and CDR2 as SYDVKM. This chain's CDR3 is CASSSPGGGGLKNIQYF. CDR3 bases: TGTGCCAGCAGTTCCCCAGGGGGCGGCGGCTTGAAAAACATTCAGTACTTC.

There are many counts of this clonotype. This beta chain is a stray sequence in a library constructed for alpha chains; its clone size is not meaningful. The rearrangement joins TRBV7-6 to TRBJ2-2, with 7 bases that match TRBD2. From germline, CDR1 is SGHVS and CDR2 FNYEAQ. The V segment lost 0 bases and the J segment 6 bases; nucleotides outside the gene matches: 7. The CDR3 length is 16 residues. CDR3 protein: CASSLAGAGDAGELFF. The CDR3 DNA is TGTGCCAGCAGCTTAGCTGGCGCGGGAGACGCCGGGGAGCTGTTTTTT.

This clonotype was observed at least ten times. Being off target in a library aimed at alpha chains, this beta chain has a size of little meaning. V gene TRBV21-1 combines with J gene TRBJ2-5; the table's TRBD2 call for D was not verified on the DNA. TRBV21-1 is a pseudogene locus. The CDR3 is 18 residues long. The CDR3 DNA reads TGTGCCAGCCTCATTAAACAAGCGGACTACCCTATTGCGGAGACCCAGTACTTC. Amino acids: CASLIKQADYPIAETQYF.

There are many counts of this clonotype. The size of this beta chain means little, since it is a stray read in a library made for alpha chains. CDR3 coding DNA: TGTGCCAGCTCACCGATAGGGAAAGAGACCCAGTACTTC. It specifies CASSPIGKETQYF. The rearrangement uses TRBV18 and TRBJ2-5; D unresolved. This CDR3 comprises 13 residues. The V end lost 3 bases, the J end lost 3 bases, and 8 bases lay between the germline ends. The germline V gene has CDR1 KGHSH and CDR2 LQKENI. Based on the CDR3 plus reference TRBV18 and TRBJ2-5, the full variable domain is NAGVMQNPRHLVRRRGQEARLRCSPMKGHSHVYWYRQLPEEGLKFMVYLQKENIIDESGMPKERFSAEFPKEGPSILRIQQVVRGDSAAYFCASSPIGKETQYFGPGTRLLVL.

This clonotype was detected many times. As an off-target read in a library built for alpha chains, this beta chain has a frequency of little significance. The J gene is TRBJ2-1, the V gene TRBV7-3; D is perhaps TRBD2 (6 bases). V lost 5 bases, J lost 6 bases, and 14 bases lay in between. CDR3 length equals 14 residues. The germline V gene encodes CDR1 SGHTA and CDR2 FQGTGA. The CDR3 DNA reads TGTGCCAGCAGCCCCAGTGGGGGGACCAATGAGCAGTTCTTC. Its translation is CASSPSGGTNEQFF.

This clonotype qualifies as medium-sized. This beta chain is an off-target read within a library intended for alpha chains, so its frequency means little. The V and J genes are TRBV29-1 and TRBJ2-1, with a possible D match to TRBD1 (6 bases). V lost 3 bases, J lost 10 bases, and 13 bases lay in between. Germline CDR1 and CDR2: SQVTM and ANQGSEA. This CDR3 contains 12 residues. Here the CDR3 reads CSVDLGAGEQFF. The CDR3 nucleotides are TGCAGCGTTGACCTGGGGGCCGGGGAGCAGTTCTTC.

Many counts were recorded for this clonotype. With the library built for alpha chains, this beta chain is off target and its frequency is not meaningful. J is TRBJ2-1 and V is TRBV20-1, with a possible D match to TRBD2 (6 bases). Deletions cut 7 bases from V and 13 bases from J, with 20 bases between. The CDR3 spans 12 residues. CDR1 and CDR2 from the germline V gene are DFQATT and SNEGSKA (reference sequence). The CDR3 here is CSVQTGLFNQFF. In DNA, the CDR3 is TGCAGTGTCCAAACGGGACTTTTTAATCAGTTCTTC.

This clonotype was seen repeatedly, ten times or more. A library made for alpha chains picked up this beta chain off target, so its size means little. The chain has TRBV28 and TRBJ1-6; 10 bases are shared with TRBD1. The CDR3 runs 16 residues. Trimming took 5 bases from V and 10 from J; bases not matched to a gene: 11. Germline V CDR1 and CDR2: MDHEN, SYDVKM. The CDR3 here is CASSPRPTGGRSPLHF. The CDR3 DNA reads as TGTGCCAGCAGTCCCCGGCCGACAGGGGGCAGATCACCCCTCCACTTT.

In this sample, this clonotype turned up many times. Found in a library prepared for alpha chains, this beta chain is an off-target read, and its abundance has little meaning. The CDR3 sequence is CASSPPGPLNTEAFF. The CDR3 DNA reads TGTGCCAGCTCACCCCCGGGACCCTTGAACACTGAAGCTTTCTTT. The chain links TRBV18 to TRBJ1-1; D perhaps matches TRBD1 (5 bases). Germline assignment: CDR1 KGHSH and CDR2 LQKENI. This CDR3 spans 15 amino acids. Deletions cut 3 bases from V and 0 bases from J, with 11 bases between.

This clonotype appeared many times. This beta chain turned up in a library designed for alpha chains; as an off-target read, its abundance says little. This chain links TRBV28 with TRBJ2-1; possible D gene TRBD1, 5 bases. This CDR3 is built from 14 residues. In germline, CDR1 is MDHEN, CDR2 SYDVKM. V was cut by 2 bases and J by 6 bases, with 11 bases left in between. The CDR3 protein is CASSLRGTTNEQFF. CDR3 nucleotides: TGTGCCAGCAGTTTAAGGGGAACTACCAATGAGCAGTTCTTC.

Many counts were recorded for this clonotype. Little can be read into the size of this beta chain, an off-target read in a library designed for alpha chains. V and J are TRBV27 and TRBJ1-5; D gene unclear. Germline assignment: CDR1 MNHEY and CDR2 SMNVEV (reference sequence). This CDR3 contains 18 residues. The V gene lost 5 bases and the J gene lost 0 bases, with 20 bases spanning the gap. The CDR3 protein is CASSASGSLLYSNQPQHF. CDR3 bases: TGTGCCAGCAGTGCGTCCGGATCCCTTCTCTATAGCAATCAGCCCCAGCATTTT.

This clonotype was counted at least ten times. With the library built for alpha chains, this beta chain is off target and its frequency is not meaningful. V usage is TRBV4-2 and J usage is TRBJ1-2; tentatively, D is TRBD1 (5 bases). V lost 4 bases to trimming and J lost 7 bases, with 16 bases between them. Germline CDR1 is LGHNA and CDR2 is YNFKEQ. This CDR3 region has 14 residues. The CDR3 region is CASSLAGQGSGYTF. The CDR3 region has the DNA TGTGCCAGCAGCCTAGCTGGACAAGGGAGTGGCTACACCTTC.

This clonotype has a count of ten or more. The library was designed around alpha chains, so this beta chain is a stray read whose abundance carries little weight. This rearrangement joins TRBV12-3 or TRBV12-4 to TRBJ1-2; 7 nucleotides agree with TRBD1. This CDR3 is built from 12 residues. V lost 6 bases, J lost 4 bases, and 2 bases stayed unmatched. Written as DNA, the CDR3 is TGTGCCAGCAGCAGGGACAGCTATGGCTACACCTTC. This gives the protein CASSRDSYGYTF.

This clonotype came up many times. Since the library was made to target alpha chains, this beta chain is a stray read and its abundance is not meaningful. The gene calls are TRBV6-2 or TRBV6-3 and TRBJ2-3, with TRBD2 identical over 13 bases. CDR1 and CDR2 (germline): MNHEY, SVGEGT. Losses at the gene ends were 4 bases for V and 11 bases for J; bases not matched to a gene: 15. The CDR3 covers 17 residues. CDR3 residues: CASSSPPTSGGFKGQYF. CDR3 nucleotides: TGTGCCAGCAGTTCCCCCCCGACTAGCGGGGGGTTCAAAGGGCAGTATTTT.

This clonotype is classed as medium-sized (0.01 to 0.1%). For a library built for alpha chains, this beta chain is a stray read; little rests on its size. The V and J genes are TRBV18 and TRBJ1-4; D remains ambiguous. V was cut by 0 bases and J by 5 bases, with 10 bases left in between. The CDR3 has 15 residues. Germline loops: CDR1 KGHSH, CDR2 LQKENI. This chain's CDR3 is CASSPPWTVNEKLFF. Here the CDR3 DNA reads TGTGCCAGCTCACCACCCTGGACGGTAAATGAAAAACTGTTTTTT.

This clonotype was observed many times. This beta chain was picked up by a library intended for alpha chains and is off target, so its count carries little meaning. The V and J genes are TRBV9 and TRBJ2-1; D may match TRBD1 or TRBD2 (5 bases each). CDR1 is SGDLS, CDR2 YYNGEE, per germline. V was trimmed by 4 bases and J by 6 bases, leaving 17 bases between them. The CDR3 spans 15 residues. The DNA of the CDR3 is TGTGCCAGCAGCCCCCCCGCCGGGACCCTCAATGAGCAGTTCTTC. It translates to CASSPPAGTLNEQFF. The whole variable domain, remainder taken from reference TRBV9 and TRBJ2-1, is DSGVTQTPKHLITATGQRVTLRCSPRSGDLSVYWYQQSLDQGLQFLIQYYNGEERAKGNILERFSAQQFPDLHSELNLSSLELGDSALYFCASSPPAGTLNEQFFGPGTRLTVL.

This clonotype was recorded at least ten times. For a library built for alpha chains, this beta chain is a stray read; little rests on its size. The chain couples TRBV4-2 to TRBJ2-3, with TRBD2 matching 10 bases. V shed 1 base, J shed 2 bases, and the junction held 6 bases outside the gene matches. This CDR3 contains 17 residues. CDR1 is LGHNA, CDR2 YNFKEQ, per germline. CDR3 sequence (DNA): TGTGCCAGCAGCCAAGGAAATAGCGGGGGGTTCACAGATACGCAGTATTTT. It yields the protein CASSQGNSGGFTDTQYF.

This clonotype was found a few times. In a library made to pick up alpha chains, this beta chain is a stray read with a size that means little. The J gene is TRBJ2-2, the V gene TRBV2; no clear D gene. Trimming removed 8 bases from V and 7 bases from J, with 8 bases in between. From germline, CDR1 is SNHLY and CDR2 FYNNEI. CDR3 length equals 11 residues. Here the CDR3 reads CASRIRGELFF. DNA of the CDR3: TGTGCCAGCCGTATACGCGGGGAGCTGTTTTTT.

This clonotype was detected ten times or more. This beta chain came through as a stray read in a library set up for alpha chains, and its size says little. This chain uses TRBV28 with TRBJ2-3, with TRBD2 matching over 13 bases. Trimming cost V 5 bases and J 0 bases; bases outside gene matches: 5. The CDR3 is 17 amino acids. Per the germline V gene, CDR1 is MDHEN and CDR2 is SYDVKM. The CDR3 here is CASSPRGLAGSTDTQYF. CDR3 coding DNA: TGTGCCAGCAGTCCCCGGGGACTAGCGGGAAGCACAGATACGCAGTATTTT. The full variable domain, rest sourced from reference TRBV28 and TRBJ2-3, is DVKVTQSSRYLVKRTGEKVFLECVQDMDHENMFWYRQDPGLGLRLIYFSYDVKMKEKGDIPEGYSVSREKKERFSLILESASTNQTSMYLCASSPRGLAGSTDTQYFGPGTRLTVL.

This clonotype was counted many times. A library prepared for alpha chains yielded this beta chain as an off-target read; its size is of little meaning. This chain links TRBV2 with TRBJ2-3; D uncertain. Trimming took 7 bases from V and 2 from J, leaving 10 bases between them. The CDR3 runs 13 residues. Germline V gene lookup returns CDR1 SNHLY and CDR2 FYNNEI. The CDR3 reads CASNGVFTDTQYF. The CDR3 DNA reads TGTGCCAGCAATGGGGTCTTCACAGATACGCAGTATTTT. Using reference TRBV2 and TRBJ2-3 for the parts outside the CDR3, the full variable domain is EPEVTQTPSHQVTQMGQEVILRCVPISNHLYFYWYRQILGQKVEFLVSFYNNEISEKSEIFDDQFSVERPDGSNFTLKIRSTKLEDSAMYFCASNGVFTDTQYFGPGTRLTVL.

This clonotype was observed many times. This beta chain is an off-target read within a library intended for alpha chains, so its frequency means little. This chain uses TRBV28 with TRBJ2-1, with TRBD1 matching 8 bases. V gave up 2 bases and J gave up 6 bases; unmatched junction bases: 9. This CDR3 is built from 16 residues. Per the germline V gene, CDR1 is MDHEN and CDR2 is SYDVKM. CDR3 DNA: TGTGCCAGCAGTTTAAGTGTTCGGACAGGGTCCAATGAGCAGTTCTTC. It specifies CASSLSVRTGSNEQFF.